Given below is one TCR beta chain in context. The trim removed 5 bases at V and 3 bases at J, leaving 6 bases unmatched. The CDR3 runs 16 residues. Germline CDR1 SGHAT, CDR2 FQNNGV. This record comes from a study of cytomegalovirus exposure and HLA in healthy donors. The PCR made use of 60 Vbeta and 13 Jbeta primers. Some clones are missing from TCRdb's copy, which holds only in-frame ones; the method was immunoSEQ multiplex PCR. The sample has 150,000 or so clones; approximately 82% are singletons. The rearrangement joins TRBV11-2 to TRBJ2-1; 11 nucleotides agree with TRBD2. The clonotype comes from a woman aged 50 to 60 in good health and CMV-seropositive. The sample consisted of PBMCs. CDR3 sequence: CASSIASGGYYNEQFF. DNA of the CDR3: TGTGCCAGCAGCATTGCTAGCGGGGGGTACTACAATGAGCAGTTCTTC.